This T cell receptor (beta chain) was identified in a study of cytomegalovirus exposure and HLA in healthy donors. Study results and limitations: Sequencing depth across donors, presence/absence analyses assumed, was roughly uniform. Later on, a genetic analysis was performed. It linked a missense variant in DCLRE1C with V- and J-gene trimming of TCR beta. Exclusion applied to some V segments, including TRBV6-2 and TRBV6-3, as they were indistinguishable.

Germline lookup yields CDR1 SGHTA and CDR2 FQGNSA. Trimming removed 1 base from V and 5 bases from J, with 17 bases in between. The CDR3 totals 16 residues. PCR primers comprised 60 Vbeta and 13 Jbeta primers. The protocol was immunoSEQ multiplex PCR, while the TCRdb copy is restricted to in-frame clones and leaves out a portion. Here the sample spans about 120,000 clones, approximately 80% being singletons. Details on this clone: The antigen is undetermined.

Nominal health characterized the donors when sampled, though unrecorded immune exposures were likely. This chain links TRBV7-2 with TRBJ2-5; D ambiguous. Sequencing was carried out using PBMCs. The receptor comes from a man aged 25-40 years in good health and CMV-seropositive. As DNA, the CDR3 is TGTGCCAGCAGCTTAGATCCCGCCGAGGTTCGGGAGACCCAGTACTTC. It translates to CASSLDPAEVRETQYF. The full variable domain, with the rest looked up from reference TRBV7-2 and TRBJ2-5, is GAGVSQSPSNKVTEKGKDVELRCDPISGHTALYWYRQSLGQGLEFLIYFQGNSAPDKSGLPSDRFSAERTGGSVSTLTIQRTQQEDSAVYLCASSLDPAEVRETQYFGPGTRLLVL.